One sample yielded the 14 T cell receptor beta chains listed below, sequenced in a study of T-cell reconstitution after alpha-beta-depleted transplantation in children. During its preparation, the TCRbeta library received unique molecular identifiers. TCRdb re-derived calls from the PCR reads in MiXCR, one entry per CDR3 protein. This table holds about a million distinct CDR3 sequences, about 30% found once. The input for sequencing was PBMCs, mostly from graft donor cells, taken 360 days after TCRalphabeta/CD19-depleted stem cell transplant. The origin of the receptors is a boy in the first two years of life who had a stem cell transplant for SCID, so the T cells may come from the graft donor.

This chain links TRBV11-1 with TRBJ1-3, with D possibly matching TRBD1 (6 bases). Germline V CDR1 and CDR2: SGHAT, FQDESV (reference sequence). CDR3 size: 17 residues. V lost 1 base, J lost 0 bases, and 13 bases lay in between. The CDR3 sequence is CASSLGPGAASGNTIYF. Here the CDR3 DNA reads TGTGCCAGCAGCTTAGGGCCGGGGGCCGCCTCTGGAAACACCATATATTTT.

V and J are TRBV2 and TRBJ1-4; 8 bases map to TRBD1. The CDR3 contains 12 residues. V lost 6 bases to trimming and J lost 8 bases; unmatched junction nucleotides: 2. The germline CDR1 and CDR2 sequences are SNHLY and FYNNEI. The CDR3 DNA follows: TGTGCCAGCAGGGGACAGGCGGAAAAACTGTTTTTT. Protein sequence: CASRGQAEKLFF.

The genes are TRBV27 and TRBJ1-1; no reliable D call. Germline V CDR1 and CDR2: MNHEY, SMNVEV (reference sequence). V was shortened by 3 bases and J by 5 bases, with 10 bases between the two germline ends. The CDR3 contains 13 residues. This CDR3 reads CASSFGQTTEAFF. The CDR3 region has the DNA TGTGCCAGCAGTTTTGGGCAGACGACTGAAGCTTTCTTT.

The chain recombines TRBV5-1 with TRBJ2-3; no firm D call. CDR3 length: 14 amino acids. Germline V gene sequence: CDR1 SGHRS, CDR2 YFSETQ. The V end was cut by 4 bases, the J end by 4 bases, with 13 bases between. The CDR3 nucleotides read TGCGCCAGCAGCCTACAACCTAGAGCAGATACGCAGTATTTT. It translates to CASSLQPRADTQYF.

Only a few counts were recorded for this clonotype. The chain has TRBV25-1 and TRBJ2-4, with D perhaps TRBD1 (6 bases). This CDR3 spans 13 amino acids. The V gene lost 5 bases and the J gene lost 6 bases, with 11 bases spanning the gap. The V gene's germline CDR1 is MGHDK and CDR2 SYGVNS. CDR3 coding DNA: TGTGCCAGCAGTACAGGGTACGGAAACATTCAGTACTTC. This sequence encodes CASSTGYGNIQYF.

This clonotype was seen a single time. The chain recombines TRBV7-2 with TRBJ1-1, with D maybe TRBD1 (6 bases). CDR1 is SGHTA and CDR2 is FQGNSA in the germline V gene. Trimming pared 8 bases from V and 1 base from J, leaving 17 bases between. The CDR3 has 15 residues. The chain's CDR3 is CASAERGGKNTEAFF. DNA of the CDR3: TGTGCCAGCGCTGAAAGGGGGGGGAAGAACACTGAAGCTTTCTTT.

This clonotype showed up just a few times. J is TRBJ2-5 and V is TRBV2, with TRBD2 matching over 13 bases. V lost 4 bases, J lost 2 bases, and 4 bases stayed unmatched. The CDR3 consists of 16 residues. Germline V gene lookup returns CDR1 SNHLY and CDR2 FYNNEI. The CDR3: CASSGPGLAGQETQYF. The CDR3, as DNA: TGTGCCAGCAGTGGGCCGGGACTAGCGGGACAAGAGACCCAGTACTTC.

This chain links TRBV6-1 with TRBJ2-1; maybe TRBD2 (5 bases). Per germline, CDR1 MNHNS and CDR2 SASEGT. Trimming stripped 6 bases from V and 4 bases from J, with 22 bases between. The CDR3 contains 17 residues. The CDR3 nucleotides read TGTGCCAGCAGCCAAAACTCTTTCATGTGGACTTACAATGAGCAGTTCTTC. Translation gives CASSQNSFMWTYNEQFF.

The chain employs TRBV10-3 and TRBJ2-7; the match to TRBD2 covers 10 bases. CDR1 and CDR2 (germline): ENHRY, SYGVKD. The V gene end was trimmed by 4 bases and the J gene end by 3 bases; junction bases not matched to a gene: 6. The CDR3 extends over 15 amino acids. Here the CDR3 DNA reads TGTGCCATCAGTGGCGATCAGCGGGGGGGCTACGAGCAGTACTTC. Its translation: CAISGDQRGGYEQYF.

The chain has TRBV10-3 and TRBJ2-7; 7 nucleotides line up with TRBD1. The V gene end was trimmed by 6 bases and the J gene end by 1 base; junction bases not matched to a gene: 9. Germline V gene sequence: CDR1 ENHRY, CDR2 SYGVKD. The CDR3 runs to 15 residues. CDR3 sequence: CAIREDRLPSYEQYF. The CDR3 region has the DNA TGTGCCATCAGAGAGGACAGGCTCCCTTCCTACGAGCAGTACTTC.

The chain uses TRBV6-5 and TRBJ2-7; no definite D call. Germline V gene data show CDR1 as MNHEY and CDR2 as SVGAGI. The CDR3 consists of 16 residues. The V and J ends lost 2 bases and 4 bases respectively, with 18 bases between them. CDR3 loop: CASSYGELGLAYEQYF. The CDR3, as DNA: TGTGCCAGCAGTTACGGGGAATTGGGGTTAGCATACGAGCAGTACTTC.

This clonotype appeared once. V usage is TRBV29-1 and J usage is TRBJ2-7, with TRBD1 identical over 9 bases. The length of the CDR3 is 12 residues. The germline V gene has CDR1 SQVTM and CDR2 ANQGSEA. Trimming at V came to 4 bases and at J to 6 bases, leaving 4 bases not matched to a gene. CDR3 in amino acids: CSVAGTGSEQYF. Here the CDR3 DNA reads TGCAGCGTTGCCGGGACAGGGAGCGAGCAGTACTTC.

Here the CDR3 reads CASSLGGVLDEQYF. For the CDR3, the DNA is TGTGCCAGCAGTTTAGGTGGGGTCTTGGACGAGCAGTACTTC. The chain uses TRBV12-3 or TRBV12-4 and TRBJ2-7; D not resolved. Deletions cut 1 base from V and 5 bases from J, with 12 bases between. The CDR3 is 14 residues long.

The CDR3 sequence is CASSYAPSGDTIYF. The CDR3 nucleotides are TGTGCCAGCAGTTACGCACCCTCCGGGGACACCATATATTTT. The V gene is TRBV6-2 or TRBV6-3, the J gene TRBJ1-3, with D hard to call. The CDR3 has 14 amino acids. V lost 2 bases and J lost 8, with 13 bases in between. Germline assignment: CDR1 MNHEY and CDR2 SVGEGT.